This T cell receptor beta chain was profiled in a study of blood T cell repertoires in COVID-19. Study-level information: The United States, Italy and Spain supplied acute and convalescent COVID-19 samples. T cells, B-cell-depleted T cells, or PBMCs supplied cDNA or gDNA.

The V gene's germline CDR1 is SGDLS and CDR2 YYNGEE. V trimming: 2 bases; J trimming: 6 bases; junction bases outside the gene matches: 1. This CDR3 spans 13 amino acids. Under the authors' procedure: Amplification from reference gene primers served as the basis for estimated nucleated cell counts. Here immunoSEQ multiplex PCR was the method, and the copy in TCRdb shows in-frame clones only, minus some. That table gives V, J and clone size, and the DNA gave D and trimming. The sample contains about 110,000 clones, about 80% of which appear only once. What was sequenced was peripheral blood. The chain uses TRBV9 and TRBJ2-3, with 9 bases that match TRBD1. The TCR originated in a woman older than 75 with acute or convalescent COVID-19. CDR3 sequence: CASSVGTGDTQYF. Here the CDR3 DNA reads TGTGCCAGCAGCGTGGGGACAGGGGATACGCAGTATTTT.